Below, 18 T cell receptor beta chains from the same sample are listed, as sequenced in a study of Graves' ophthalmopathy and Graves' hyperthyroidism (dated by TCRdb to between 2018 and 2020). Sequencing relied on an Illumina HiSeq 2000. TCR beta CDR3 regions were amplified from RNA transcripts for repertoire sequencing. HTBI primers and the Qiagen OneStep RT-PCR kit were used in a first-round RT-PCR, which was followed by a second-round multiplex PCR, size selection and purification. TCRdb handled the public reads itself, with Q25 trimming in fastp and clone calling in MiXCR, and kept productive beta chains. Every entry covers one CDR3 protein and lists the most common genes and DNA from its rows. Within this sample are about 170,000 distinct CDR3 sequences, with around two fifths of them counted one time only. The ten biggest clones cover 5.8% of the sample. The material sequenced was peripheral blood. The receptors stem from a woman in her 40s with Graves' ophthalmopathy. Donor details come from another sample of the same person, matched by shared clones.

This clonotype was seen ten or more times. At one end the junction does not follow the germline gene, possibly because of a read error. The chain joins TRBV2 to TRBJ2-5; no reliable D call. Germline V lookup: CDR1 SNHLY, CDR2 FYNNEI. This CDR3 is built from 11 residues. The CDR3 spells CASREGETQYF. In nucleotides, the CDR3 is TGTGCCAGCAGAGAAGGGGAGACCCAGTACTTC.

This clonotype showed up many times. This chain joins TRBV11-2 and TRBJ1-5; the D gene is possibly TRBD1 (6 bases). The CDR3 loop spans 15 amino acids. With 5 bases removed from V and 4 bases from J, the gap between germline ends came to 15 bases. Germline CDR1 SGHAT, CDR2 FQNNGV. The CDR3 DNA reads TGTGCCAGCAGCCTCGAAGCGGGGGCTAATCAGCCCCAGCATTTT. Translating gives CASSLEAGANQPQHF. Variable domain in full (rest from reference TRBV11-2 and TRBJ1-5): EAGVAQSPRYKIIEKRQSVAFWCNPISGHATLYWYQQILGQGPKLLIQFQNNGVVDDSQLPKDRFSAERLKGVDSTLKIQPAKLEDSAVYLCASSLEAGANQPQHFGDGTRLSIL.

In its sample, this clonotype was seen once. The gene calls are TRBV14 and TRBJ1-1; D remains ambiguous. Trimming pared 0 bases from V and 0 bases from J, leaving 14 bases between. Germline values: CDR1 SGHDN, CDR2 FVKESK. This CDR3 spans 17 amino acids. The chain's CDR3 is CASSQDLTRTVNTEAFF. Here the CDR3 DNA reads TGTGCCAGCAGCCAAGATCTAACGAGGACGGTGAACACTGAAGCTTTCTTT.

This sequence joins TRBV19 and TRBJ1-2; 9 bases fit TRBD1. CDR1 LNHDA and CDR2 SQIVND come from the germline V gene (reference sequence). The J segment lost 2 bases and the V segment lost 5 bases, leaving 6 bases of the junction unmatched. This CDR3 region has 15 residues. The CDR3 region has the DNA TGTGCCAGTAGTTTAACAGGGGGCCAAAACTATGGCTACACCTTC. Protein sequence: CASSLTGGQNYGYTF.

The rearrangement links TRBV24-1 to TRBJ1-5; D is uncertain. V lost 8 bases and J 4 bases, leaving 17 bases between the germline ends. Germline lookup yields CDR1 KGHDR and CDR2 SFDVKD. This CDR3 spans 15 amino acids. The CDR3 DNA sequence: TGTGCCACCAATACTGGCGGCAGACAAAATCAGCCCCAGCATTTT. Translating it yields CATNTGGRQNQPQHF.

J is TRBJ1-1 and V is TRBV6-1; 9 bases align to TRBD1. In germline, CDR1 is MNHNS, CDR2 SASEGT. This CDR3 comprises 14 residues. With 6 bases clipped from V and 1 base from J, the junction kept 3 bases outside the gene matches. The DNA for the CDR3 is TGTGCCAGCAGGACAGGGGGGACGAACACTGAAGCTTTCTTT. Its protein product is CASRTGGTNTEAFF.

The rearrangement joins TRBV27 to TRBJ2-2; D not certain. CDR1 and CDR2 from the germline V gene are MNHEY and SMNVEV (reference sequence). The CDR3 is 13 amino acids. Trimming took 6 bases from V and 7 from J, leaving 12 bases between them. The CDR3 spells CASRVTVGGELFF. CDR3 nucleotide sequence: TGTGCCAGCAGGGTCACGGTGGGCGGGGAGCTGTTTTTT.

This clonotype was picked up many times. The chain recombines TRBV5-1 with TRBJ1-1, with a weak D call TRBD1 (6 bases). The length of the CDR3 is 15 residues. Germline loops: CDR1 SGHRS, CDR2 YFSETQ. Trimming removed 1 base from V and 0 bases from J, with 10 bases in between. Here the CDR3 DNA reads TGCGCCAGCAGCTTGAGAGGACAGCTGAACACTGAAGCTTTCTTT. Encoded protein: CASSLRGQLNTEAFF.

This clonotype was picked up many times. This chain links TRBV12-3 or TRBV12-4 with TRBJ2-5; D unresolved. V lost 2 bases and J lost 1, with 14 bases in between. This CDR3 spans 16 amino acids. The CDR3: CASSLMQPIVQETQYF. CDR3 DNA sequence: TGTGCCAGCAGTTTAATGCAGCCTATCGTCCAAGAGACCCAGTACTTC.

This clonotype has a single count. The chain uses TRBV11-2 and TRBJ1-5; 10 bases are a match to TRBD1. The CDR3 sequence is 16 residues long. Unmatched junction bases numbered 4, after V lost 3 bases and J lost 2 bases. From germline, CDR1 is SGHAT and CDR2 FQNNGV. As DNA, the CDR3 is TGTGCCAGCAGCTTCGGGACAGGGGCGGGCAATCAGCCCCAGCATTTT. Encoded protein: CASSFGTGAGNQPQHF.

In this sample, this clonotype turned up many times. The chain is built from TRBV12-3 or TRBV12-4 and TRBJ2-7, with 12 bases matching TRBD2. This CDR3 comprises 15 residues. The V gene end was trimmed by 5 bases and the J gene end by 2 bases; junction bases not matched to a gene: 4. The CDR3: CASSRLAGDPYEQYF. The CDR3 nucleotides are TGTGCCAGCAGTCGACTAGCGGGAGACCCCTACGAGCAGTACTTC.

This clonotype was counted ten times or more. The rearrangement uses TRBV5-1 and TRBJ1-2; D gene unclear. Trimming removed 0 bases from V and 4 bases from J, with 13 bases in between. This CDR3 region has 15 residues. Looked up from germline, CDR1 is SGHRS and CDR2 is YFSETQ. The DNA of the CDR3 is TGCGCCAGCAGCTTGGATGGGGTAGGGTCCTATGGCTACACCTTC. As protein: CASSLDGVGSYGYTF.

This clonotype has at least ten counts. The chain carries TRBV12-3 or TRBV12-4 and TRBJ1-1; D unclear. This CDR3 region has 13 residues. V was clipped by 5 bases and J by 3 bases, with 10 bases between them. The CDR3 region is CASSPSGYTEAFF. The CDR3 region has the DNA TGTGCCAGCAGTCCTAGTGGGTACACTGAAGCTTTCTTT.

This clonotype was counted many times. This chain uses TRBV12-3 or TRBV12-4 with TRBJ1-2; no clear D. V gave up 2 bases and J gave up 5 bases, with 9 bases separating them. The CDR3 is 13 amino acids. CDR3 sequence: CASSLSAGYGYTF. The CDR3 nucleotides read TGTGCCAGCAGTTTATCTGCGGGATATGGCTACACCTTC.

The V and J genes are TRBV19 and TRBJ1-1; D may be TRBD1 (5 bases). V was shortened by 4 bases and J by 4 bases, with 16 bases between the two germline ends. The CDR3 runs to 15 residues. From germline, CDR1 is LNHDA and CDR2 SQIVND (reference sequence). CDR3 DNA: TGTGCCAGTAGTAGACGACAGCCCCGATCCACTGAAGCTTTCTTT. Its translation is CASSRRQPRSTEAFF.

This clonotype was detected only once. This sequence joins TRBV11-2 and TRBJ2-7; D gene unclear. The V end lost 1 base, the J end lost 4 bases, and 8 bases lay between the germline ends. Germline CDR1 is SGHAT and CDR2 is FQNNGV. The length of the CDR3 is 13 residues. CDR3 DNA sequence: TGTGCCAGCAGCTTAGTAAACCGTTACGAGCAGTACTTC. Amino acid sequence: CASSLVNRYEQYF.

This clonotype was counted at least ten times. The chain couples TRBV6-5 to TRBJ1-1, with D perhaps matching TRBD1 (5 bases). Trimming took off 2 bases at V and 0 bases at J, with 7 bases between the two ends. Germline V gene sequence: CDR1 MNHEY, CDR2 SVGAGI. This CDR3 has 14 residues. The CDR3 loop reads CASSYRGLNTEAFF. In DNA, the CDR3 is TGTGCCAGCAGTTACAGGGGTTTGAACACTGAAGCTTTCTTT.

This clonotype appeared many times. The CDR3 reads CASSQGDREETQYF. The CDR3 DNA reads as TGTGCCAGCAGCCAAGGGGACAGGGAAGAGACCCAGTACTTC. The V and J genes are TRBV4-2 and TRBJ2-5; TRBD1 aligns across 9 bases. Unmatched junction bases numbered 0, after V lost 1 base and J lost 3 bases. CDR3 size: 14 residues. Germline V lookup: CDR1 LGHNA, CDR2 YNFKEQ.